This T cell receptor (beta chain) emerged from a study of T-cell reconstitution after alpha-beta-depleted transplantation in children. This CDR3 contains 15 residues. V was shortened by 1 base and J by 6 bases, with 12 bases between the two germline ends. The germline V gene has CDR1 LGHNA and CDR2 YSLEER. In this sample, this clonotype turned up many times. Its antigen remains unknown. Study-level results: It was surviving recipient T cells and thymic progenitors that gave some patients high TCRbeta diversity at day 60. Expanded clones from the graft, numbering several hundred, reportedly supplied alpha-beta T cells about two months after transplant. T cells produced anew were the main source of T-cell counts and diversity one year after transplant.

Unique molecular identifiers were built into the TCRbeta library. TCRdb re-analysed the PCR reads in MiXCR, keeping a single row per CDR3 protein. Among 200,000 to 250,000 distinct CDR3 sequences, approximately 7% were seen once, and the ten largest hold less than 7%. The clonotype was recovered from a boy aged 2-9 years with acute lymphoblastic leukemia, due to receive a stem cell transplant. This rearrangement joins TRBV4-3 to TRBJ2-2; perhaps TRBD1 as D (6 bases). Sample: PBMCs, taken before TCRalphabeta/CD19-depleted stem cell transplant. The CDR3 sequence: CASSQGPWGPGELFF. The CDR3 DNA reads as TGCGCCAGCAGCCAAGGCCCTTGGGGGCCCGGGGAGCTGTTTTTT.